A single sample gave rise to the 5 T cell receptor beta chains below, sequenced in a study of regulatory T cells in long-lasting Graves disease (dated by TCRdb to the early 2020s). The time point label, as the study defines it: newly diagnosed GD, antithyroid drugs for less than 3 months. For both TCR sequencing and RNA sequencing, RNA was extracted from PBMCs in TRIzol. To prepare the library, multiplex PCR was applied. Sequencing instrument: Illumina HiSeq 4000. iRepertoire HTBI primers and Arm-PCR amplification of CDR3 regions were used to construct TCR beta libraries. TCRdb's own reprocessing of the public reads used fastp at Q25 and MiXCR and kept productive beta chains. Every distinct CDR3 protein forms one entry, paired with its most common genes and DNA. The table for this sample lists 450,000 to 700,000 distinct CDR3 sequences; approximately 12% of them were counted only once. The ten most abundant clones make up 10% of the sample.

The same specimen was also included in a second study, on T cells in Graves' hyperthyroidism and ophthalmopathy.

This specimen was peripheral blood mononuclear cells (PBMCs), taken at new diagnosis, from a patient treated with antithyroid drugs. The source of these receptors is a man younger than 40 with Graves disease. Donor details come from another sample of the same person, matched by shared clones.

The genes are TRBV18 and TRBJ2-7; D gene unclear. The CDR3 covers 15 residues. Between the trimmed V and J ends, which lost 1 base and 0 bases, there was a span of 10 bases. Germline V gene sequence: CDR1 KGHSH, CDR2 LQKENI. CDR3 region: CASSPRTSSSYEQYF. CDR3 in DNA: TGTGCCAGCTCACCACGTACAAGCAGCTCCTACGAGCAGTACTTC.

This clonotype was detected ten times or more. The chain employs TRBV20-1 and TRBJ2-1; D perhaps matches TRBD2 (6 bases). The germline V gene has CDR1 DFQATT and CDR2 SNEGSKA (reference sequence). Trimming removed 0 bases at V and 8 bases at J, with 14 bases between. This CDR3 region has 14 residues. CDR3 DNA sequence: TGCAGTGCTAGAGAAGGCTTGGGAGGCGATGAGCAGTTCTTC. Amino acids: CSAREGLGGDEQFF.

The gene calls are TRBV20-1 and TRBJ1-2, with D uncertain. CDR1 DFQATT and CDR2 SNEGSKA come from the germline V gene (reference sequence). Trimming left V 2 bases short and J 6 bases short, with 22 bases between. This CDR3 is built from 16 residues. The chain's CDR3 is CSARLTPPQYGDGYTF. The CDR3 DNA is TGCAGTGCTAGACTTACCCCCCCACAGTACGGAGATGGCTACACCTTC.

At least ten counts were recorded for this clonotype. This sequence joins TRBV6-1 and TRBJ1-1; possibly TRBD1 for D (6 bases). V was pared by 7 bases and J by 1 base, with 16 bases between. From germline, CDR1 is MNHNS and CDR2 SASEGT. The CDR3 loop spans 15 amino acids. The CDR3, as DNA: TGTGCCAGCACCCTAATCGGGGGGCAGAACACTGAAGCTTTCTTT. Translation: CASTLIGGQNTEAFF.

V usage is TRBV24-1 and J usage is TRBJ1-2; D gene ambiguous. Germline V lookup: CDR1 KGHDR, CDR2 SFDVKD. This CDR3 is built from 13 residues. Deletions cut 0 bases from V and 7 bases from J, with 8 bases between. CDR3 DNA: TGTGCCACCAGTGATTTGTCCGGCGGTGGCTACACCTTC. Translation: CATSDLSGGGYTF.